The clone carrying this T cell receptor beta chain was recorded a few times. What it recognizes is unknown. The data originate from a study of CD8 T cells in ankylosing spondylitis. Study-wide results and caveats: In ankylosing spondylitis blood, a motif of roughly 8 highly homologous TCR beta variants appeared characteristic. In peripheral blood, disease-linked CD8+ clones occurred at relatively low frequencies. According to the report, clones linked to the disease were significantly enriched in matched synovial fluid samples taken from ankylosing spondylitis patients. Past research had described some motif variants in reactive arthritis synovial fluid and blood.

This CDR3 is 16 amino acids long. CDR1 and CDR2 from the germline V gene are PRHDT and FYEKMQ (reference sequence). V was clipped by 2 bases and J by 0 bases, with 13 bases between them. Making use of molecular barcodes, quantitative 5'-RACE generated TCR beta libraries. TCRdb passed the 5' RACE reads through MiXCR, listing each CDR3 protein once. Here the sample spans around 430,000 distinct CDR3 sequences, 15% to 20% being singletons. This chain uses TRBV13 with TRBJ1-1, with no clear D. The clonotype comes from a male donor with ankylosing spondylitis. The sequencing input was blood, either unsorted or a sorted T cell fraction (not recorded which). Here the CDR3 reads CASSLRDVTMNTEAFF. DNA of the CDR3: TGTGCCAGCAGCTTAAGAGACGTGACTATGAACACTGAAGCTTTCTTT.